Listed below are T cell receptor beta chains from one sample, sequenced in a study of cytomegalovirus exposure and HLA in healthy donors. Profiling relied on immunoSEQ multiplex PCR, and the TCRdb table lists in-frame clones only, not all of them. The data contain about 140,000 clones, almost 85% of them singletons. Input material: PBMCs. The receptors here all came from a woman in her thirties or forties in good health and CMV-seronegative. Each CDR3 is given with its conserved first and last residue. D genes are given only for firm matches.

d_gene | v_gene | CDR3aa
TRBD2 | TRBV7-9 | CASSPFGEGMDEQFF
TRBD1 | TRBV6-5 | CASSFTGATYEQYF
TRBD1 | TRBV9 | CASSVGGQPFYNEQFF
NA | TRBV2 | CASSLEGVRQPQHF
NA | TRBV5-8 | CASSFTWGPSNTGELFF
NA | TRBV7-9 | CASTFNRNEQFF
TRBD1 | TRBV7-2 | CASSLGTGLNTEAFF
TRBD2 | TRBV27 | CASGYLAGGQTGTDTQYF
TRBD2 | TRBV18 | CASSPTGTSYYEQYF
NA | TRBV7-3 | CASSQTTKYTDTQYF
TRBD2 | TRBV18 | CASSPPGGVVETQYF
TRBD1 | TRBV15 | CATSRPGQGNTEAFF